A selection of T cell receptor beta chains follows, all from one sample in a study of blood T cell repertoires in COVID-19. Using immunoSEQ multiplex PCR, the repertoire was profiled, and TCRdb retains in-frame clones only, with some absent. The top ten hold under 5% of the sample, which has about 160,000 clones, roughly 87% seen once. The specimen was peripheral blood. Receptors were obtained from a woman aged 55-69 years who had recovered from COVID-19. Both conserved end residues are part of each CDR3. D genes are given only for firm matches. Part of the rows lack a size; the others show once, few, many or a class for expanded clones.

NA	TRBV6-5	15	TRBD1	TRBJ1-4	CASSYSTGENEKLFF	TGTGCCAGCAGTTACTCGACAGGGGAGAATGAAAAACTGTTTTTT
NA	TRBV5-5	15	NA	TRBJ2-5	CASSLPPGRRETQYF	TGTGCCAGCAGCCTACCCCCGGGGAGGAGAGAGACCCAGTACTTC
NA	TRBV3-1/TRBV3-2	14	NA	TRBJ1-2	CASSQSGPPPGYTF	TGTGCCAGCAGCCAATCGGGTCCCCCTCCTGGCTACACCTTC
NA	TRBV3-1/TRBV3-2	16	TRBD2	TRBJ2-1	CASSQNIAGGYNEQFF	TGTGCCAGCAGCCAAAATATAGCGGGGGGGTACAATGAGCAGTTCTTC
NA	TRBV28	13	TRBD2	TRBJ2-1	CASIGGGGNEQFF	TGTGCCAGCATCGGCGGGGGGGGAAATGAGCAGTTCTTC
NA	TRBV18	15	TRBD1	TRBJ1-6	CASSPVGQVDSPLHF	TGTGCCAGCTCACCAGTGGGACAGGTAGATTCACCCCTCCACTTT
NA	TRBV6-5	12	NA	TRBJ1-1	CASKGRNTEAFF	TGTGCCAGCAAAGGGAGAAACACTGAAGCTTTCTTT
NA	TRBV30	13	TRBD1	TRBJ1-1	CAWGSEGANKAFF	TGTGCCTGGGGCTCCGAGGGGGCGAACAAAGCTTTCTTT
NA	TRBV7-6	15	TRBD1	TRBJ1-2	CASSLAGGDPNGYTF	TGTGCCAGCAGCTTAGCAGGGGGCGACCCAAATGGCTACACCTTC
NA	TRBV7-3	14	NA	TRBJ2-2	CASSPHRAGGELFF	TGTGCCAGCAGCCCCCACCGGGCGGGCGGGGAGCTGTTTTTT
NA	TRBV20-1	15	TRBD1	TRBJ1-1	CSASDPGQGSTEAFF	TGCAGTGCCAGTGACCCGGGACAGGGGAGCACTGAAGCTTTCTTT
NA	TRBV4-3	18	NA	TRBJ2-7	CASSRNRGSLPISYEQYF	TGCGCCAGCAGCCGAAATCGGGGTTCCCTGCCCATCTCCTACGAGCAGTACTTC
NA	TRBV10-1	16	NA	TRBJ2-5	CASSVRKWVTQETQYF	TGCGCCAGCAGTGTGAGGAAATGGGTCACCCAAGAGACCCAGTACTTC
once	TRBV7-9	14	NA	TRBJ1-6	CASSLDSLNSPLHF	TGTGCCAGCAGCTTAGACAGCCTTAATTCACCCCTCCACTTT
NA	TRBV6-5	15	TRBD2	TRBJ2-1	CASSRLAGGVDEQFF	TGTGCCAGCAGTCGCCTAGCGGGGGGCGTCGATGAGCAGTTCTTC
NA	TRBV28	15	TRBD2	TRBJ2-3	CASSKRGIATDTQYF	TGTGCCAGCAGCAAGCGGGGAATCGCCACAGATACGCAGTATTTT
once	TRBV2	14	NA	TRBJ2-1	CASGRLTSDNEQFF	TGTGCCAGCGGACGACTAACCAGTGACAATGAGCAGTTCTTC
NA	TRBV3-1/TRBV3-2	15	NA	TRBJ2-1	CASSRGRGNYNEQFF	TGTGCCAGCAGCCGGGGGAGGGGGAATTACAATGAGCAGTTCTTC
NA	TRBV24-1	15	NA	TRBJ2-3	CATSWQGSLGDTQYF	TGTGCCACCAGTTGGCAGGGCTCCCTAGGAGATACGCAGTATTTT
NA	TRBV7-3	15	NA	TRBJ1-5	CASSLMGGINQPQHF	TGTGCCAGCAGCTTAATGGGAGGGATCAATCAGCCCCAGCATTTT
NA	TRBV13	16	TRBD2	TRBJ2-1	CASSSSRGGHYNEQFF	TGTGCCAGCAGCTCGTCACGGGGGGGTCACTACAATGAGCAGTTCTTC
NA	TRBV10-2	14	NA	TRBJ1-3	CASSEQGNGNTIYF	TGCGCCAGCAGTGAACAGGGTAATGGAAACACCATATATTTT
NA	TRBV12-3/TRBV12-4	12	NA	TRBJ1-1	CASSFGGLEAFF	TGTGCCAGCAGTTTCGGAGGTTTGGAAGCTTTCTTT
NA	TRBV7-9	14	TRBD1	TRBJ1-5	CASSTGQGGQPQHF	TGTGCCAGCAGCACGGGACAGGGGGGCCAGCCCCAGCATTTT
NA	TRBV6-2/TRBV6-3	14	NA	TRBJ1-5	CASSYGTMNQPQHF	TGTGCCAGCAGTTACGGGACAATGAATCAGCCCCAGCATTTT
NA	TRBV27	16	NA	TRBJ2-1	CASSKGPGTPYNEQFF	TGTGCCAGCAGTAAAGGGCCCGGGACTCCATACAATGAGCAGTTCTTC
NA	TRBV6-1	14	NA	TRBJ1-1	CASSDRGIDREAFF	TGTGCCAGCAGTGATAGGGGGATTGACCGTGAAGCTTTCTTT
NA	TRBV4-1	14	NA	TRBJ1-1	CASSLWRGGTEAFF	TGCGCCAGCAGCCTCTGGAGGGGGGGGACTGAAGCTTTCTTT
NA	TRBV27	17	NA	TRBJ2-2	CASTERVRTGGTGELFF	TGTGCCAGCACAGAAAGGGTTCGGACCGGAGGCACCGGGGAGCTGTTTTTT
NA	TRBV5-5	16	TRBD2	TRBJ2-3	CASSLGGTSGTDTQYF	TGTGCCAGCAGCTTGGGAGGGACTAGCGGCACAGATACGCAGTATTTT
NA	TRBV5-1	14	NA	TRBJ1-4	CASSLTAEDEKLFF	TGCGCCAGCAGCTTGACAGCGGAGGATGAAAAACTGTTTTTT
NA	TRBV5-1	16	NA	TRBJ1-3	CASSLSGGQLGNTIYF	TGCGCCAGCAGCCTCTCGGGAGGACAATTGGGAAACACCATATATTTT
NA	TRBV5-1	15	NA	TRBJ1-4	CASSLEGRRGEKLFF	TGCGCCAGCAGCTTGGAGGGCAGGCGGGGTGAAAAACTGTTTTTT
NA	TRBV7-6	17	NA	TRBJ1-3	CASSLQVSRFSGNTIYF	TGTGCCAGCAGCCTCCAAGTGTCTAGATTCTCTGGAAACACCATATATTTT
NA	TRBV28	13	NA	TRBJ2-3	CASSLPPADTQYF	TGTGCCAGCAGTTTACCCCCCGCAGATACGCAGTATTTT
few	TRBV6-5	15	NA	TRBJ2-6	CASTNAYSGANVLTF	TGTGCCAGCACAAACGCCTACTCTGGGGCCAACGTCCTGACTTTC
NA	TRBV5-1	14	NA	TRBJ2-6	CASREEPGANVLTF	TGCGCCAGCAGGGAGGAGCCTGGGGCCAACGTCCTGACTTTC
NA	TRBV11-1	15	TRBD1	TRBJ2-1	CASSLGQGDRDEQFF	TGTGCCAGCAGCTTAGGACAGGGGGATCGGGATGAGCAGTTCTTC
NA	TRBV28	18	TRBD1	TRBJ1-4	CASSHRPGTGRAGEKLFF	TGTGCCAGCAGTCATCGTCCCGGGACAGGGAGGGCTGGTGAAAAACTGTTTTTT
once	TRBV3-1/TRBV3-2	16	NA	TRBJ2-1	CASSHLTPSQRNGQFF	TGTGCCAGCAGCCACCTGACTCCGTCCCAAAGGAACGGGCAGTTCTTC
NA	TRBV5-1	15	NA	TRBJ2-2	CASSRGGGDTGELFF	TGCGCCAGCAGCAGGGGGGGAGGCGACACCGGGGAGCTGTTTTTT
NA	TRBV11-1	13	TRBD1	TRBJ1-1	CASSRDRDTEAFF	TGTGCCAGCAGCCGGGACAGGGATACTGAAGCTTTCTTT
NA	TRBV9	13	NA	TRBJ2-2	CASSPPNTGELFF	TGTGCCAGCAGCCCTCCCAACACCGGGGAGCTGTTTTTT
NA	TRBV11-2	16	TRBD1	TRBJ2-1	CASSSYRGSSYNEQFF	TGTGCCAGCAGCAGCTACAGGGGCAGCTCCTACAATGAGCAGTTCTTC
once	TRBV10-3	13	NA	TRBJ2-7	CAISEGQIYEQYF	TGTGCCATCAGTGAGGGACAGATCTACGAGCAGTACTTC
NA	TRBV7-9	16	TRBD2	TRBJ2-2	CASSLSAGGRTGELFF	TGTGCCAGCAGCTTATCTGCGGGGGGCCGCACCGGGGAGCTGTTTTTT
NA	TRBV2	12	NA	TRBJ2-5	CASTQAQETQYF	TGTGCCAGCACCCAGGCTCAAGAGACCCAGTACTTC
NA	TRBV27	15	TRBD2	TRBJ2-2	CASRGLARDTGELFF	TGTGCCAGTAGGGGACTAGCGCGGGACACCGGGGAGCTGTTTTTT
NA	TRBV15	13	NA	TRBJ2-7	CATSRVNSYEQYF	TGTGCCACCAGCAGAGTCAACAGCTACGAGCAGTACTTC
NA	TRBV5-1	14	NA	TRBJ1-5	CASSLTPGNQPQHF	TGCGCCAGCAGCTTGACCCCCGGGAATCAGCCCCAGCATTTT
NA	TRBV19	15	TRBD1	TRBJ1-2	CASSATGGSGYGYTF	TGTGCCAGTAGTGCGACAGGGGGTAGCGGCTATGGCTACACCTTC
many	TRBV5-4	15	NA	TRBJ1-6	CASSGGGHYNSPLHF	TGTGCCAGCAGCGGTGGAGGCCACTATAATTCACCCCTCCACTTT
NA	TRBV6-5	12	NA	TRBJ2-1	CASSSPGNEQFF	TGTGCCAGCAGTTCCCCCGGCAATGAGCAGTTCTTC